Listed here are 8 T cell receptor beta chains from one sample, sequenced in a study of beta chain features in type 1 diabetes. Reverse transcribing all isolated RNA meant expressed TCRB transcripts were sequenced. The table came from immunoSEQ multiplex PCR; TCRdb's copy has only in-frame clones and leaves some out. The sample carries under 900,000 clones, roughly a sixth recorded once. Input material: naive CD4+ T cells from blood. Source of these receptors: a young woman in good health.

This clone was observed a few times. The CDR3 DNA reads as TGTGCCAGCGTGACAGGGGAAATTCGCAATCAGCCCCAGCATTTT. Encoded protein: CASVTGEIRNQPQHF. V is TRBV6-6 and J is TRBJ1-5, with 8 bases identical to TRBD1. This CDR3 spans 15 amino acids. With 8 bases clipped from V and 2 bases from J, the junction kept 8 bases outside the gene matches. Germline loops: CDR1 MNHNY, CDR2 SVGAGI (reference sequence).

This clone was counted only a few times. The chain uses TRBV5-1 and TRBJ2-1; D gene uncertain. Germline lookup yields CDR1 SGHRS and CDR2 YFSETQ. Trimming removed 0 bases from V and 10 bases from J, with 11 bases in between. The CDR3 loop spans 13 amino acids. The CDR3 nucleotides are TGCGCCAGCAGCTTGGGGTCCCTTTGGGAGCAGTTCTTC. As protein: CASSLGSLWEQFF.

This clone was detected a few times. This chain links TRBV29-1 with TRBJ2-7; tentatively, D is TRBD2 (6 bases). The CDR3 runs to 13 residues. Between the trimmed V and J ends, which lost 2 bases and 2 bases, there was a span of 10 bases. Germline lookup yields CDR1 SQVTM and CDR2 ANQGSEA. As DNA, the CDR3 is TGCAGCGTTGAAATAGCGGAAACCTACGAGCAGTACTTC. Translation: CSVEIAETYEQYF.

This clone has just a few counts. This sample also contains other DNA sequences that code for the same CDR3. The chain employs TRBV19 and TRBJ2-1; no clear D gene. Germline V lookup: CDR1 LNHDA, CDR2 SQIVND (reference sequence). V was shortened by 2 bases and J by 10 bases, with 6 bases between the two germline ends. The CDR3 runs to 11 residues. The CDR3 region has the DNA TGTGCCAGTAGTATACGAGAAGAGCAGTTCTTC. Translated, it gives CASSIREEQFF.

This sequence joins TRBV6-5 and TRBJ1-5; possible D gene TRBD1, 6 bases. The ends were cut back, 0 bases at V and 2 bases at J, with 8 bases in the middle. In germline, CDR1 is MNHEY, CDR2 SVGAGI. The CDR3 totals 15 residues. CDR3 DNA sequence: TGTGCCAGCAGTTACTCTGGGGGCGGCAATCAGCCCCAGCATTTT. Amino acids: CASSYSGGGNQPQHF.

This clone was found a few times. This chain links TRBV2 with TRBJ1-5; D gene ambiguous. V was shortened by 1 base and J by 3 bases, with 4 bases between the two germline ends. The germline gives CDR1 SNHLY, CDR2 FYNNEI. CDR3 length equals 13 residues. The CDR3 coding sequence is TGTGCCAGCAGTGAAGGGGACAATCAGCCCCAGCATTTT. It yields the protein CASSEGDNQPQHF. The whole variable domain, filled in from reference TRBV2 and TRBJ1-5, reads EPEVTQTPSHQVTQMGQEVILRCVPISNHLYFYWYRQILGQKVEFLVSFYNNEISEKSEIFDDQFSVERPDGSNFTLKIRSTKLEDSAMYFCASSEGDNQPQHFGDGTRLSIL.

Only a few counts were recorded for this clone. The chain is built from TRBV9 and TRBJ2-1, with D tentatively TRBD2 (7 bases). This CDR3 region has 19 residues. The germline V gene has CDR1 SGDLS and CDR2 YYNGEE. The V end was cut by 4 bases, the J end by 0 bases, with 23 bases between. The CDR3 reads CASSMTRGARGLSYNEQFF. The CDR3 nucleotides read TGTGCCAGCAGCATGACCCGGGGGGCGAGGGGACTCTCCTACAATGAGCAGTTCTTC.

As to this clone: The same CDR3 also results from other DNA sequences found in this sample. This sequence joins TRBV7-9 and TRBJ2-1; a weak D match, TRBD1 (6 bases). Trimming took off 1 base at V and 7 bases at J, with 8 bases between the two ends. This CDR3 spans 13 amino acids. Germline loops: CDR1 SEHNR, CDR2 FQNEAQ (reference sequence). CDR3 loop: CASSLGGRNEQFF. Written as DNA, the CDR3 is TGTGCCAGCAGCTTAGGGGGGCGGAATGAGCAGTTCTTC.